The clone carrying this T cell receptor beta chain was counted between two and nine times. What it recognizes is unknown. V trimming: 5 bases; J trimming: 4 bases; junction bases outside the gene matches: 7. The CDR3 covers 14 residues. Germline lookup yields CDR1 SGHTA and CDR2 FQGNSA. The data were obtained in a study of blood T cells in healthy people across ages. The authors ran a second PCR of about 6 to 12 cycles using a sample-barcoded 5' primer and a J-beta primer mix. TCRdb recomputed calls from the 5' RACE reads with MiXCR, one row per CDR3 protein. The sample lists around 780,000 distinct CDR3 sequences; about 26% were seen once. Notes on the study in general: Per million T cells, TCR beta diversity dropped about linearly as age rose.

This same sample was also taken into another study, of T cells of mothers and their children.

The specimen sequenced was blood. This TCR came from a boy between 10 and 17 years old in good health. The V and J genes are TRBV7-2 and TRBJ1-1; 7 positions agree with TRBD1. The CDR3 sequence: CASSPLGTATEAFF. The CDR3 nucleotides read TGTGCCAGCAGCCCGCTGGGGACAGCCACTGAAGCTTTCTTT.